This T cell receptor (beta chain) was identified during a study of T-cell reconstitution after alpha-beta-depleted transplantation in children. Study results and limitations: Where some patients showed high TCRbeta diversity at day 60, it came from recipient T cells and thymic progenitors that had survived. Alpha-beta T cells about two months after transplant reportedly derived from several hundred expanded graft clones.

This clonotype showed up just once. Its cognate antigen is unknown. The V segment lost 1 base and the J segment 8 bases; nucleotides outside the gene matches: 7. Per the germline V gene, CDR1 is LGHNA and CDR2 is YNFKEQ. The CDR3 loop spans 15 amino acids. As it was prepared, the TCRbeta library received unique molecular identifiers. One entry per CDR3 protein results from TCRdb running MiXCR on the PCR reads. The sample records 450,000 to 600,000 distinct CDR3 sequences, 8% to 11% being singletons. Sample: PBMCs, taken before TCRalphabeta/CD19-depleted stem cell transplant. The chain uses TRBV4-2 and TRBJ2-1, with 8 bases aligning to TRBD1. The origin of this receptor is a child under 10 years old with inherited bone marrow failure, due to receive a stem cell transplant. The CDR3 nucleotides are TGTGCCAGCAGCCAAGCAGCGGCCAGGGGGCATGAGCAGTTCTTC. It translates to CASSQAAARGHEQFF.